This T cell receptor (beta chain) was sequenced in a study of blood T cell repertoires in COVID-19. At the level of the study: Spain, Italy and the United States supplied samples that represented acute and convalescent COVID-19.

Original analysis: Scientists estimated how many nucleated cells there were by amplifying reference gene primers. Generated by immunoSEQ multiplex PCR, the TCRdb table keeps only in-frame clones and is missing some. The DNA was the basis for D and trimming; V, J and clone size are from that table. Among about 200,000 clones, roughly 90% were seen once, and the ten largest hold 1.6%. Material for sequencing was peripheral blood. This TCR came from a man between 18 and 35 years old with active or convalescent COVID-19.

The CDR3 region is CASRPAGEGSYEQYF. The CDR3 DNA sequence: TGTGCCAGCAGGCCAGCGGGAGAGGGCTCCTACGAGCAGTACTTC. This chain links TRBV27 with TRBJ2-7; TRBD2 agrees at 8 bases. J was trimmed by 0 bases and V by 6 bases; bases with no gene match: 7. CDR1 is MNHEY, CDR2 SMNVEV, per germline (reference sequence). CDR3 length: 15 amino acids.